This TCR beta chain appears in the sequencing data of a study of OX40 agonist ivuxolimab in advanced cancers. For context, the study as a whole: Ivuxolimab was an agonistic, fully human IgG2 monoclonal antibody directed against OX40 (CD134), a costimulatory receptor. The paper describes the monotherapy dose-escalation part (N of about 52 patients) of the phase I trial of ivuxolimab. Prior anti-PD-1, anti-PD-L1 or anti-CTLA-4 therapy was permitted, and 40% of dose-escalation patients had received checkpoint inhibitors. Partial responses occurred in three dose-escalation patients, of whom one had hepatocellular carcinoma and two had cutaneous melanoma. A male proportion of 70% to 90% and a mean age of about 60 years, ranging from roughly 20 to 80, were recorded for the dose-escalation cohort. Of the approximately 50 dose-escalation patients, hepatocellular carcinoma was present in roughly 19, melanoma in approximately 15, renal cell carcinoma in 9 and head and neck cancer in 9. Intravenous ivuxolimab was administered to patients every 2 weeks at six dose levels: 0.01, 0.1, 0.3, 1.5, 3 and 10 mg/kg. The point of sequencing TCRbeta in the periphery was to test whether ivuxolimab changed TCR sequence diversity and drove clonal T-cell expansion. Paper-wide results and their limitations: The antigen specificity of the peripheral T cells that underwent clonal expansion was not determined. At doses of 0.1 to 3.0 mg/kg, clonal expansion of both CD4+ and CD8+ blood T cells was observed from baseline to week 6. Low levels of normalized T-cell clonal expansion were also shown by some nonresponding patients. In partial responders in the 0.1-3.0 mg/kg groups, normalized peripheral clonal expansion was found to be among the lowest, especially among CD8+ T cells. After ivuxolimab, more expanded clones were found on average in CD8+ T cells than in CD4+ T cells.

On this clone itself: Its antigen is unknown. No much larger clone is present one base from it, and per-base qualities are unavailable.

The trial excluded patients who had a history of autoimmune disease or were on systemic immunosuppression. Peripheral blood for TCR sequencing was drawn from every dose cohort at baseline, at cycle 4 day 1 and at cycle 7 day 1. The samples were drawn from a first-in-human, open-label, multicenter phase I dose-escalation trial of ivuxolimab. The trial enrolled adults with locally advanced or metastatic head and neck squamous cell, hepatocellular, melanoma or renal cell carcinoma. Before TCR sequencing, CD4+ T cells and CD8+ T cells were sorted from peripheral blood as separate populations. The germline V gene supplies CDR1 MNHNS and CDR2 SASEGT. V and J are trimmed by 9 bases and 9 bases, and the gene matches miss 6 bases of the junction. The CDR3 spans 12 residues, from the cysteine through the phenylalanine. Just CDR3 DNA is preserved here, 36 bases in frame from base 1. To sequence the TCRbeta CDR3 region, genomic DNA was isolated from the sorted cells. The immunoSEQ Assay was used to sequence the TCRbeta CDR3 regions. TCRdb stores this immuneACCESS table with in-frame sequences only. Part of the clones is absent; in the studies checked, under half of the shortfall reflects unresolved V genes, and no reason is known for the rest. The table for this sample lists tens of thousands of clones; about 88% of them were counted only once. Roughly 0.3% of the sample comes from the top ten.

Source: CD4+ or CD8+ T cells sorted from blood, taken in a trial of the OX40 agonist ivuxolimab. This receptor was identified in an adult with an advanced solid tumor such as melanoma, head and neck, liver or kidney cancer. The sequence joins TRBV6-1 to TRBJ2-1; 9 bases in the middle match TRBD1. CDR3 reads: CASQRQGVEQFF. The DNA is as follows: TGTGCCAGTCAGAGACAGGGGGTTGAGCAGTTCTTC.